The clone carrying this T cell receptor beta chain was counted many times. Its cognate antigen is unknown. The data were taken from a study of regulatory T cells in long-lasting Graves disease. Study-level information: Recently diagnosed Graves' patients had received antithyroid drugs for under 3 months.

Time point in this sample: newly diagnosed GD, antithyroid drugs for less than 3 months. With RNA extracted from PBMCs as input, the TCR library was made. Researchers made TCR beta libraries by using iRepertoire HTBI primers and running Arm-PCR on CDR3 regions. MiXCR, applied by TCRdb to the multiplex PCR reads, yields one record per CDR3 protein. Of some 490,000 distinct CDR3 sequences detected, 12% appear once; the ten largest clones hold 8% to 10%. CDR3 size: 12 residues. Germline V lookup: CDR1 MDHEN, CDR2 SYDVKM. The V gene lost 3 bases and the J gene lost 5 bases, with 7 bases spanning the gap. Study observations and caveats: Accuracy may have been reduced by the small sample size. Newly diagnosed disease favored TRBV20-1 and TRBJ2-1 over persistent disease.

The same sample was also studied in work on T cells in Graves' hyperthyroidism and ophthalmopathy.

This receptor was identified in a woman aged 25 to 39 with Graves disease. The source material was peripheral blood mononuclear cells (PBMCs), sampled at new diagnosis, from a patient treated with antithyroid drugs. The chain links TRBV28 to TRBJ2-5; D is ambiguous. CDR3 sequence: CASSFPAETQYF. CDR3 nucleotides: TGTGCCAGCAGTTTTCCAGCCGAGACCCAGTACTTC.